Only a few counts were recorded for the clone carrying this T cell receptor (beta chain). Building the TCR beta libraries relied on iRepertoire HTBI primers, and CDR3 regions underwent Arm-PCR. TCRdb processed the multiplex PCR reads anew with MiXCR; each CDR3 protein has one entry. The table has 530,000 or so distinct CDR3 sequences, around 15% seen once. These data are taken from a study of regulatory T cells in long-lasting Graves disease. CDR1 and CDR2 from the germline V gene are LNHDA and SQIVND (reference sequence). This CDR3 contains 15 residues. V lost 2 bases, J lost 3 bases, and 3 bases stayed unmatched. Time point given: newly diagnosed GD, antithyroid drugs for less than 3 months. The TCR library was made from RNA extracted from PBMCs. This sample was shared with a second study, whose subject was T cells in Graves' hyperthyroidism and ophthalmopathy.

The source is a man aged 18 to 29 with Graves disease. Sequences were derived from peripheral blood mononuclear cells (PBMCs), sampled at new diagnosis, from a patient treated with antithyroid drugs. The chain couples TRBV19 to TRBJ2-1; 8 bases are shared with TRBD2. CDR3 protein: CASSIFSGNYNEQFF. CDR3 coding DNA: TGTGCCAGTAGTATATTTAGCGGGAACTACAATGAGCAGTTCTTC.